The present entry profiles one TCR beta chain with its context. V lost 4 bases, J lost 7 bases, and 7 bases stayed unmatched. Germline CDR1 KGHDR, CDR2 SFDVKD. The CDR3 totals 16 residues. In terms of age and location, participants ranged from roughly 18 to 89 years and lived in about two dozen US areas. TCRdb's copy holds only in-frame clones and misses some; the assay was immunoSEQ multiplex PCR. This sample has fewer than 200,000 clones, with approximately 79% found just once. This sample is part of a study of blood T cell repertoires in COVID-19. Sequencing was performed on PBMCs or T cells enriched from blood (not recorded which). This TCR came from a woman aged 55-69 years with acute COVID-19. The chain couples TRBV24-1 to TRBJ2-2; 11 bases map to TRBD1. The CDR3 coding sequence is TGTGCCACCAGTGAACCTGGACAGGGGGCGATCGGGGAGCTGTTTTTT. Residues: CATSEPGQGAIGELFF.